The next 18 T cell receptor beta chains were all read from a single sample in a study of naive and memory T cell subsets. Their target antigens are unknown. Study-level results: A few larger clonotypes appeared in naive repertoires, especially CD8, possibly memory cells re-expressing CD45RA.

Two oligonucleotides, mixed equimolar, formed the beta constant-region primer covering TRBC1 and TRBC2. Four rounds of PCR amplified the ligated cDNA using nested alpha and beta constant-region primers plus SP2. From the UMI-ligation and nested PCR reads, TCRdb called clonotypes with MiXCR, one entry per CDR3 protein. The data contain more than 120,000 distinct CDR3 sequences, 15% to 25% of them seen just once; the ten biggest clones take up roughly 0.68%. The sample comprised naive CD8+ T cells from blood. These receptors were taken from a human donor in good health.

This clonotype was seen a few times. The gene calls are TRBV6-6 and TRBJ1-5; the match to TRBD1 covers 8 bases. The trim removed 9 bases at V and 0 bases at J, leaving 4 bases unmatched. The CDR3 sequence is 14 residues long. Germline lookup yields CDR1 MNHNY and CDR2 SVGAGI (reference sequence). This CDR3 reads CASKQGDSNQPQHF. In DNA, the CDR3 is TGTGCCAGTAAACAGGGGGATAGCAATCAGCCCCAGCATTTT.

V is TRBV20-1 and J is TRBJ2-1; 9 bases agree with TRBD2. The germline CDR1 and CDR2 sequences are DFQATT and SNEGSKA (reference sequence). After removal of 6 bases from V and 4 bases from J, the junction contained 7 bases not matched to a gene. This CDR3 region has 14 residues. The CDR3 loop reads CSAVPSGIYNEQFF. The CDR3 region has the DNA TGCAGTGCCGTCCCTAGCGGGATTTACAATGAGCAGTTCTTC.

The count of this clonotype is one. V usage is TRBV19 and J usage is TRBJ1-5, with D maybe TRBD1 (6 bases). Trimming pared 6 bases from V and 4 bases from J, leaving 10 bases between. CDR1 LNHDA and CDR2 SQIVND come from the germline V gene (reference sequence). The CDR3 consists of 13 residues. CDR3 sequence (DNA): TGTGCCAGTAGGCCGACAGGTAATCAGCCCCAGCATTTT. It translates to CASRPTGNQPQHF. Based on the CDR3 plus reference TRBV19 and TRBJ1-5, the full variable domain is DGGITQSPKYLFRKEGQNVTLSCEQNLNHDAMYWYRQDPGQGLRLIYYSQIVNDFQKGDIAEGYSVSREKKESFPLTVTSAQKNPTAFYLCASRPTGNQPQHFGDGTRLSIL.

This chain uses TRBV9 with TRBJ1-2; tentative D call: TRBD1 (5 bases). The CDR3 runs to 15 residues. CDR1 SGDLS and CDR2 YYNGEE come from the germline V gene. V was clipped by 3 bases and J by 3 bases, with 15 bases between them. CDR3 nucleotide sequence: TGTGCCAGCAGCGCAGGGATAAATGACTACTATGGCTACACCTTC. This gives the protein CASSAGINDYYGYTF. Variable domain in full (rest from reference TRBV9 and TRBJ1-2): DSGVTQTPKHLITATGQRVTLRCSPRSGDLSVYWYQQSLDQGLQFLIQYYNGEERAKGNILERFSAQQFPDLHSELNLSSLELGDSALYFCASSAGINDYYGYTFGSGTRLTVV.

The chain joins TRBV6-2 or TRBV6-3 to TRBJ2-1; 8 bases line up with TRBD2. The V gene end was trimmed by 2 bases and the J gene end by 0 bases; junction bases not matched to a gene: 9. The germline V gene has CDR1 MNHEY and CDR2 SVGEGT. The CDR3 totals 18 residues. The CDR3 DNA reads as TGTGCCAGCAGTTACGTCCGGGGGGGGAGCAGCTCCTACAATGAGCAGTTCTTC. Translating it yields CASSYVRGGSSSYNEQFF.

The chain links TRBV3-1 to TRBJ2-3; D unresolved. The CDR3 has 14 residues. CDR1 is LGHDT, CDR2 YNNKEL, per germline (reference sequence). V lost 3 bases and J 5 bases, leaving 12 bases between the germline ends. CDR3 region: CASSHGGLGDTQYF. The CDR3 nucleotides read TGTGCCAGCAGCCACGGTGGGTTGGGAGATACGCAGTATTTT.

This clonotype was seen ten or more times. CDR3 sequence (DNA): TGCAGCGTTGTCCGGGAATCCTACAATGAGCAGTTCTTC. It translates to CSVVRESYNEQFF. The rearrangement uses TRBV29-1 and TRBJ2-1, with a weak D call TRBD2 (5 bases). Between the trimmed V and J ends, which lost 4 bases and 1 base, there was a span of 8 bases. Per germline, CDR1 SQVTM and CDR2 ANQGSEA. The length of the CDR3 is 13 residues.

The genes are TRBV20-1 and TRBJ2-7, with D unclear. CDR1 DFQATT and CDR2 SNEGSKA come from the germline V gene (reference sequence). Trimming left V 5 bases short and J 0 bases short, with 11 bases between. CDR3 length: 13 amino acids. Here the CDR3 reads CSADHDGSYEQYF. For the CDR3, the DNA is TGCAGTGCTGACCACGACGGCTCCTACGAGCAGTACTTC.

This clonotype was counted many times. The chain carries TRBV6-5 and TRBJ2-1, with D maybe TRBD1 (6 bases). V gave up 5 bases and J gave up 10 bases, with 12 bases separating them. In germline, CDR1 is MNHEY, CDR2 SVGAGI. There are 12 residues in the CDR3. CDR3 coding DNA: TGTGCCAGCAGTAACAAAGGACAGGAGCAGTTCTTC. As protein: CASSNKGQEQFF.

Many counts were recorded for this clonotype. This chain links TRBV7-6 with TRBJ2-3, with 7 nucleotides matching TRBD2. The germline V gene has CDR1 SGHVS and CDR2 FNYEAQ. The CDR3 runs to 18 residues. Germline trimming cut 4 bases from V and 4 bases from J; bases unmatched to any gene: 17. The CDR3 nucleotides read TGTGCCAGCAGCTCGATCGGAGGCCTGGCGGGAGAGCCAGATACGCAGTATTTT. Translated: CASSSIGGLAGEPDTQYF. The full variable domain, with the rest looked up from reference TRBV7-6 and TRBJ2-3, is GAGVSQSPRYKVTKRGQDVALRCDPISGHVSLYWYRQALGQGPEFLTYFNYEAQQDKSGLPNDRFSAERPEGSISTLTIQRTEQRDSAMYRCASSSIGGLAGEPDTQYFGPGTRLTVL.

The chain combines TRBV12-3 or TRBV12-4 with TRBJ2-7; 7 bases agree with TRBD1. Germline trimming cut 5 bases from V and 2 bases from J; bases unmatched to any gene: 9. The CDR3 is 15 amino acids. CDR3 amino acids: CASSPQGSPTYEQYF. The CDR3 DNA follows: TGTGCCAGCAGTCCACAGGGGTCTCCTACCTACGAGCAGTACTTC.

V and J are TRBV27 and TRBJ2-6; D may match TRBD1 or TRBD2 (5 bases each). The CDR3 is 17 residues long. From germline, CDR1 is MNHEY and CDR2 SMNVEV (reference sequence). V gave up 6 bases and J gave up 0 bases, with 15 bases separating them. In DNA, the CDR3 is TGTGCCAGCAGAGAGGGGTCGCTGGCCTCTGGGGCCAACGTCCTGACTTTC. Amino acid sequence: CASREGSLASGANVLTF.

V usage is TRBV14 and J usage is TRBJ2-3; 12 bases agree with TRBD1. The CDR3 totals 16 residues. In germline, CDR1 is SGHDN, CDR2 FVKESK. The trim removed 1 base at V and 6 bases at J, leaving 5 bases unmatched. The CDR3 loop is CASSQAGTGGLDTQYF. CDR3 nucleotides: TGTGCCAGCAGCCAAGCCGGGACAGGGGGCTTGGATACGCAGTATTTT.

This clonotype showed up just a few times. J is TRBJ2-1 and V is TRBV12-3 or TRBV12-4; 9 bases fit TRBD2. V was pared by 2 bases and J by 4 bases, with 3 bases of the junction left unmatched. The CDR3 runs 15 residues. The CDR3 loop is CASSLIAGVYNEQFF. CDR3 DNA sequence: TGTGCCAGCAGTTTAATAGCGGGAGTATACAATGAGCAGTTCTTC.

The chain joins TRBV27 to TRBJ1-5; D is unclear. In germline, CDR1 is MNHEY, CDR2 SMNVEV (reference sequence). This CDR3 spans 12 amino acids. V lost 5 bases and J lost 9, with 11 bases in between. The CDR3 sequence: CASSRTGRPQHF. The CDR3 DNA follows: TGTGCCAGCAGTAGGACCGGGAGGCCCCAGCATTTT.

This clonotype was seen more than once but under ten times. The rearrangement links TRBV7-9 to TRBJ2-7; a possible D gene is TRBD2 (5 bases). V was clipped by 2 bases and J by 5 bases, with 25 bases between them. This CDR3 contains 18 residues. Looked up from germline, CDR1 is SEHNR and CDR2 is FQNEAQ (reference sequence). CDR3 region: CASSLSPGRTSFTHEQYF. CDR3 sequence (DNA): TGTGCCAGCAGCTTAAGCCCCGGTCGGACTTCCTTCACCCACGAGCAGTACTTC.

The J gene is TRBJ1-4, the V gene TRBV4-1; a weak D match, TRBD1 (6 bases). The CDR3 consists of 15 residues. V lost 0 bases and J 7 bases, leaving 12 bases between the germline ends. Germline lookup yields CDR1 MGHRA and CDR2 YSYEKL. This chain's CDR3 is CASSQEAGAVEKLFF. CDR3 nucleotides: TGCGCCAGCAGCCAAGAAGCAGGGGCGGTTGAAAAACTGTTTTTT.

The chain couples TRBV12-3 or TRBV12-4 to TRBJ2-7; no reliable D call. V lost 2 bases, J lost 7 bases, and 6 bases lay in between. CDR3 length equals 11 residues. Here the CDR3 DNA reads TGTGCCAGCAGTTTACTTGAAGAGCAGTACTTC. Encoded protein: CASSLLEEQYF.